These 20 T cell receptor beta chains share one sample of origin, sequenced in a study of metastatic and nonmetastatic thyroid tumors. There were no patients who had received any treatment before thyroid surgery. TCRdb reassembled clones from the PCR reads with MiXCR. Among more than 15,000 clones listed, roughly 29% were seen once. Sample: tumor tissue. These receptors all stem from a male donor with papillary thyroid cancer or a benign thyroid nodule (not recorded which). Some clones in this sample may be carry-over from other donors' samples.

This clone has a count of ten or more. The chain has TRBV29-1 and TRBJ2-3; unclear D gene. Trimming cost V 6 bases and J 2 bases, with 18 bases left between them. Per the germline V gene, CDR1 is SQVTM and CDR2 is ANQGSEA. CDR3 length: 15 amino acids. In DNA, the CDR3 is TGCAGCGTCGAGGATCCCCTCTCCTTCACAGATACGCAGTATTTT. Translation: CSVEDPLSFTDTQYF.

This clone was found many times. The chain couples TRBV7-2 to TRBJ2-5; TRBD2 is a possible D gene (5 bases). The length of the CDR3 is 13 residues. Germline V lookup: CDR1 SGHTA, CDR2 FQGNSA. Trimming took off 1 base at V and 8 bases at J, with 11 bases between the two ends. CDR3 in amino acids: CASSLEVEGTQYF. The CDR3 coding sequence is TGTGCCAGCAGCTTAGAGGTCGAGGGAACCCAGTACTTC. The whole variable domain, remainder taken from reference TRBV7-2 and TRBJ2-5, is GAGVSQSPSNKVTEKGKDVELRCDPISGHTALYWYRQSLGQGLEFLIYFQGNSAPDKSGLPSDRFSAERTGGSVSTLTIQRTQQEDSAVYLCASSLEVEGTQYFGPGTRLLVL.

This clone was seen a handful of times. CDR3 residues: CASSLSGAGLSETQYF. The CDR3 DNA follows: TGTGCCAGCAGCTTGTCTGGGGCAGGCCTTTCCGAGACCCAGTACTTC. The rearrangement joins TRBV13 to TRBJ2-5, with D maybe TRBD1 (5 bases). The CDR3 is 16 residues long. V lost 3 bases and J 5 bases, leaving 19 bases between the germline ends. CDR1 and CDR2 from the germline V gene are PRHDT and FYEKMQ (reference sequence).

This clone was detected a few times. The V call is TRBV19, the J call TRBJ2-1, with D possibly TRBD2 on 6 matching bases. CDR3 length: 15 residues. Germline lookup yields CDR1 LNHDA and CDR2 SQIVND (reference sequence). V was cut by 3 bases and J by 7 bases, with 16 bases left in between. The CDR3 sequence is CASSIGTGEVNEQFF. CDR3 nucleotides: TGTGCCAGTAGTATTGGAACGGGAGAGGTTAATGAGCAGTTCTTC. Using reference TRBV19 and TRBJ2-1 for the parts outside the CDR3, the full variable domain is DGGITQSPKYLFRKEGQNVTLSCEQNLNHDAMYWYRQDPGQGLRLIYYSQIVNDFQKGDIAEGYSVSREKKESFPLTVTSAQKNPTAFYLCASSIGTGEVNEQFFGPGTRLTVL.

This clone has at least ten counts. The CDR3 region has the DNA TGTGCCAGCAGCTCTTCCACAGATACGCAGTATTTT. This translates into CASSSSTDTQYF. The chain couples TRBV7-9 to TRBJ2-3; no definite D call. The CDR3 length is 12 residues. From germline, CDR1 is SEHNR and CDR2 FQNEAQ (reference sequence). Trimming removed 4 bases from V and 2 bases from J, with 4 bases in between.

The chain uses TRBV11-2 and TRBJ2-3, with D uncertain. This CDR3 contains 14 residues. Germline V gives CDR1 SGHAT, CDR2 FQNNGV. Trimming took off 5 bases at V and 2 bases at J, with 11 bases between the two ends. CDR3 loop: CASSPVRVTDTQYF. CDR3 coding DNA: TGTGCCAGCAGCCCCGTTAGGGTCACAGATACGCAGTATTTT.

The genes are TRBV9 and TRBJ2-5, with D perhaps TRBD1 or TRBD2 (5 bases each). The CDR3 extends over 15 amino acids. Germline V gene data show CDR1 as SGDLS and CDR2 as YYNGEE. Trimming stripped 0 bases from V and 1 base from J, with 10 bases between. CDR3 amino acids: CASSVGGSIQETQYF. The DNA of the CDR3 is TGTGCCAGCAGCGTAGGGGGGAGTATCCAAGAGACCCAGTACTTC.

This clone is labeled as medium-sized. The chain uses TRBV7-3 and TRBJ2-2; 9 bases map to TRBD2. Trimming cost V 2 bases and J 7 bases; bases outside gene matches: 8. The CDR3 has 16 residues. Germline V CDR1 and CDR2: SGHTA, FQGTGA. The CDR3 loop is CASSLLSSGTNGELFF. CDR3 bases: TGTGCCAGCAGCTTATTATCTAGCGGGACTAACGGGGAGCTGTTTTTT.

V is TRBV6-1 and J is TRBJ1-1; TRBD1 matches 7 bases. The CDR3 length is 13 residues. V dropped 5 bases and J dropped 4; count of bases not matched to a gene: 4. The germline V gene encodes CDR1 MNHNS and CDR2 SASEGT. The CDR3 loop is CASSFPGGTEAFF. CDR3 DNA sequence: TGTGCCAGCAGTTTTCCAGGGGGCACTGAAGCTTTCTTT.

This clone was found many times. The chain joins TRBV20-1 to TRBJ2-1; D is uncertain. This CDR3 is 12 amino acids long. Trimming took off 2 bases at V and 4 bases at J, with 6 bases between the two ends. Per germline, CDR1 DFQATT and CDR2 SNEGSKA (reference sequence). In DNA form, the CDR3 reads TGCAGTGCTAGAATGGGGTACAATGAGCAGTTCTTC. Protein sequence: CSARMGYNEQFF.

The chain couples TRBV20-1 to TRBJ2-1; no clear D gene. CDR1 is DFQATT and CDR2 is SNEGSKA in the germline V gene (reference sequence). V was trimmed by 7 bases and J by 7 bases, leaving 20 bases between them. This CDR3 has 14 residues. The CDR3 spells CSVPTPRQRNEQFF. DNA for the CDR3: TGCAGTGTCCCGACACCCCGGCAGCGTAATGAGCAGTTCTTC.

This rearrangement joins TRBV11-2 to TRBJ2-1, with D unclear. With 5 bases removed from V and 0 bases from J, the gap between germline ends came to 8 bases. Per germline, CDR1 SGHAT and CDR2 FQNNGV. The CDR3 contains 14 residues. This chain's CDR3 is CASSPISSYNEQFF. The CDR3 bases are TGTGCCAGCAGCCCCATTTCCTCCTACAATGAGCAGTTCTTC.

The CDR3 region has the DNA TGCGCCAGCAGCTTGGGAGACCAACTAAACACCGGGGAGCTGTTTTTT. Amino acids: CASSLGDQLNTGELFF. The chain links TRBV5-1 to TRBJ2-2; no clear D. The V and J ends lost 0 bases and 2 bases respectively, with 11 bases between them. In germline, CDR1 is SGHRS, CDR2 YFSETQ. The length of the CDR3 is 16 residues.

This clone ranks as large. This chain uses TRBV20-1 with TRBJ1-1, with no clear D. V dropped 5 bases and J dropped 10 bases, with 17 bases sitting between them. CDR1 DFQATT and CDR2 SNEGSKA come from the germline V gene (reference sequence). The CDR3 contains 12 residues. This CDR3 reads CSARREPKPAFF. In DNA form, the CDR3 reads TGCAGTGCTCGAAGAGAACCCAAGCCAGCTTTCTTT.

This clone was seen more than once but under ten times. The rearrangement links TRBV27 to TRBJ2-7, with 10 bases fitting TRBD1. Germline V gene sequence: CDR1 MNHEY, CDR2 SMNVEV (reference sequence). The junction had 9 bases not matched to a gene; V was cut back by 6 bases and J by 4 bases. CDR3 size: 15 residues. CDR3 sequence: CASRGLGTGVYEQYF. For the CDR3, the DNA is TGTGCCAGCAGGGGCCTTGGGACAGGGGTATACGAGCAGTACTTC.

This clone was detected only a few times. V gene TRBV12-3 or TRBV12-4 combines with J gene TRBJ2-1; the D is unclear. Trimming stripped 0 bases from V and 7 bases from J, with 7 bases between. The CDR3 has 13 amino acids. CDR3 in amino acids: CASSLAVRNEQFF. CDR3 in DNA: TGTGCCAGCAGTTTAGCGGTGAGGAATGAGCAGTTCTTC.

Relative to its sample, this clone is medium-sized. The chain recombines TRBV16 with TRBJ2-7; 12 nucleotides agree with TRBD2. With V trimmed by 4 bases and J by 4 bases, 2 bases remained unmatched. CDR3 size: 14 residues. Germline CDR1 and CDR2: KGHSY and FQNENV. The DNA for the CDR3 is TGTGCCAGCAGCCCCCTAGCGGGAGGGTACGAGCAGTACTTC. It codes for CASSPLAGGYEQYF. Supplemented by reference TRBV16 and TRBJ2-7, the full variable domain reads GEEVAQTPKHLVRGEGQKAKLYCAPIKGHSYVFWYQQVLKNEFKFLISFQNENVFDETGMPKERFSAKCLPNSPCSLEIQATKLEDSAVYFCASSPLAGGYEQYFGPGTRLTVT.

This clone was detected ten times or more. The CDR3 spells CASSEAKGGSAAYNEQFF. The DNA of the CDR3 is TGTGCCAGCAGTGAAGCTAAGGGGGGTAGCGCAGCCTACAATGAGCAGTTCTTC. This chain links TRBV2 with TRBJ2-1; D may match TRBD1 or TRBD2 (6 bases each). The CDR3 is 18 amino acids. The germline V and J ends were trimmed by 0 bases and 2 bases, with 17 bases remaining between them. Germline-derived CDR1 and CDR2 are SNHLY and FYNNEI.

The genes are TRBV30 and TRBJ1-2; D perhaps matches TRBD1 (6 bases). V was clipped by 1 base and J by 7 bases, with 13 bases between them. The CDR3 contains 13 residues. Per the germline V gene, CDR1 is GTSNPN and CDR2 is SVGIG (reference sequence). CDR3 protein: CAWSGQAHGGYTF. CDR3 nucleotides: TGTGCCTGGAGTGGACAGGCCCACGGTGGCTACACCTTC.

The genes are TRBV15 and TRBJ2-7; maybe TRBD2 (5 bases). Deletions cut 8 bases from V and 2 bases from J, with 13 bases between. CDR1 is LNHNV, CDR2 YYDKDF, per germline (reference sequence). The CDR3 spans 13 residues. The CDR3 DNA reads as TGTGCCACCGCACTAGACCTCGCCTACGAGCAGTACTTC. Translation gives CATALDLAYEQYF.